This T cell receptor beta chain was recovered during a study of T cells in Graves' hyperthyroidism and ophthalmopathy. Notes on the study in general: Through a model of 13 V-J features, ophthalmopathy was separated from stable hyperthyroidism.

Researchers amplified the TCR beta CDR3 regions from RNA transcripts. The HTBI set primed first-round TCR CDR3 RT-PCR. From the multiplex PCR reads, TCRdb called clonotypes with MiXCR, one entry per CDR3 protein. The data contain over 400,000 distinct CDR3 sequences, under 15% of them singletons. As regards this clonotype: Its specificity is not known.

Germline V gene data show CDR1 as MNHNS and CDR2 as SASEGT. CDR3 length: 13 amino acids. Trimming pared 7 bases from V and 3 bases from J, leaving 12 bases between. The chain combines TRBV6-1 with TRBJ1-2, with D hard to call. Sequencing was done on a sample of blood. The TCR originated in a man aged 18 to 30 with Graves' ophthalmopathy. CDR3 in DNA: TGTGCCAGCACCCTAAAAGGGTACTATGGCTACACCTTC. It encodes CASTLKGYYGYTF.